This T cell receptor beta chain was retrieved from a study of OX40 agonist ivuxolimab in advanced cancers. As for the study in general: Given to patients was ivuxolimab, an agonistic anti-OX40 (CD134) antibody. Patients in the trial were receiving intravenous ivuxolimab every 2 weeks, at doses of 0.01 to 10 mg/kg.

V shed 4 bases, J shed 3 bases, and the junction held 5 bases outside the gene matches. Germline CDR1 SGHNT, CDR2 YYREEE (reference sequence). This CDR3 has 14 amino acids. Study-wide points: The antigen specificity of the peripheral T cells (those that were expanded) was not determined. CD4+ and CD8+ T cells in blood underwent clonal expansion by week 6 at 0.1 to 3.0 mg/kg.

Sequenced by immunoSEQ multiplex PCR; TCRdb stores in-frame clones only, minus some. Altogether about 56,000 clones are present, 82% being singletons, with the ten largest covering over 3%. About this clone itself: Its antigen is unidentified.

The specimen comprised CD4+ or CD8+ T cells sorted from blood, sampled in a trial of the OX40 agonist ivuxolimab. V gene TRBV5-4 combines with J gene TRBJ2-7; 9 bases are shared with TRBD1. This TCR came from an adult with an advanced solid tumor such as melanoma, head and neck, liver or kidney cancer. CDR3 nucleotides: TGTGCCAGCAGCAGACCGGGACAGGGCTACGAGCAGTACTTC. Protein product: CASSRPGQGYEQYF.